This TCR beta chain came from a study of shared clonotypes between healthy human individuals. Findings and caveats of the study: Relative to their counterparts shared across all four donors, non-shared clonotypes exhibited diminished generation probabilities. Deeper or shallower sequencing was expected to change how clonotypes are shared among donors. Richness estimates generally favored naive over memory subsets.

Naive CD8 cells lacked CD45RO and underwent positive selection for CCR7, leaving out terminally differentiated effector memory CD45RA+ cells. Note on this clone: No antigen is known for it.

The protocol was immunoSEQ multiplex PCR, while the TCRdb copy is restricted to in-frame clones and leaves out a portion. The table lists about 2 million clones, less than 95% of them singletons. Germline trimming cut 4 bases from V and 7 bases from J; bases unmatched to any gene: 10. The CDR3 runs 16 residues. Germline V lookup: CDR1 MDHEN, CDR2 SYDVKM. Material: naive CD8+ T cells sorted from blood. This chain uses TRBV28 with TRBJ1-6, with 7 bases aligning to TRBD1. This receptor was obtained from a man aged 18 to 30 in good health. CDR3 in DNA: TGTGCCAGCAGTTCCCCTCGGACAGGTCCGAATTCACCCCTCCACTTT. This codes for CASSSPRTGPNSPLHF.